A selection of T cell receptor beta chains follows, all from one sample in a study of CD8 T cells in ankylosing spondylitis. One entry per CDR3 protein results from TCRdb running MiXCR on the 5' RACE reads. The table includes some 840,000 distinct CDR3 sequences, about 10% detected once. Material for sequencing was blood, either unsorted or a sorted T cell fraction (not recorded which). The receptors come from a male donor with ankylosing spondylitis. The CDR3 runs from the conserved cysteine through the conserved F or W. The D gene is left open where the match is weak. The size entry is marked missing in some rows and otherwise reads once, few, many or a size class.

d_call	v_call	clone_size	j_call	cdr3_aa	cdr3_nt
-	TRBV12-3/TRBV12-4	many	TRBJ2-7	CASSLGRRGQSF	TGTGCCAGCAGTTTAGGGAGGAGAGGGCAGTCCTTC
TRBD2	TRBV20-1	many	TRBJ2-7	CSAERDSYEQYF	TGCAGTGCTGAGCGGGACTCCTACGAGCAGTACTTC
TRBD2	TRBV7-6	-	TRBJ2-4	CASSLWGLAGGLAKNIQYF	TGTGCCAGCAGCTTATGGGGACTAGCGGGGGGTTTAGCCAAAAACATTCAGTACTTC
-	TRBV6-1	-	TRBJ2-5	CASSRDPRGAETQYF	TGTGCCAGCAGCCGGGACCCCAGAGGGGCAGAGACCCAGTACTTC
TRBD1	TRBV6-1	few	TRBJ2-5	CASNRGWLETQYF	TGTGCCAGCAACAGGGGTTGGTTAGAGACCCAGTACTTC
-	TRBV15	few	TRBJ1-6	CATSGGNLYNSPLHF	TGTGCCACCAGCGGGGGGAATCTTTATAATTCACCCCTCCACTTT
TRBD2	TRBV5-1	-	TRBJ2-3	CASSLGLAQYTQYF	TGCGCCAGCAGCTTGGGACTAGCACAATATACGCAGTATTTT
TRBD2	TRBV24-1	-	TRBJ2-1	CATSDDTSGSSYNEQFF	TGTGCCACCAGTGACGACACTAGCGGGAGCTCCTACAATGAGCAGTTCTTC
-	TRBV20-1	many	TRBJ2-4	CSAKSSGPRDVYF	TGCAGTGCTAAGTCTTCGGGACCGAGGGACGTTTACTTC
-	TRBV20-1	many	TRBJ1-5	CSASWRANQPQHF	TGCAGTGCTAGTTGGCGGGCCAATCAGCCCCAGCATTTT
TRBD2	TRBV7-2	many	TRBJ2-7	CASSLRTSGTSEQYF	TGTGCCAGCAGCCTGAGGACTAGCGGGACCTCCGAGCAGTACTTC
-	TRBV5-1	few	TRBJ2-1	CASSWGLAFGNEQFF	TGCGCCAGCAGCTGGGGTCTAGCGTTTGGCAATGAGCAGTTCTTC
-	TRBV7-2	many	TRBJ2-7	CASSLVQLTYEQYF	TGTGCCAGCAGCTTAGTTCAACTAACCTACGAGCAGTACTTC
TRBD1	TRBV7-2	-	TRBJ2-7	CASSLVRGTSYEQYF	TGTGCCAGCAGCTTAGTCAGGGGGACCTCCTACGAGCAGTACTTC
-	TRBV11-2	-	TRBJ2-1	CASSYHSGTLYNEQFF	TGTGCCAGCAGCTACCATTCCGGGACTCTATACAATGAGCAGTTCTTC
-	TRBV6-5	many	TRBJ1-2	CASSYAGNYGYTF	TGTGCCAGCAGTTACGCGGGGAACTATGGCTACACCTTC
TRBD1	TRBV5-1	many	TRBJ2-7	CASRGSRSRDRVGEQYF	TGCGCCAGCAGGGGAAGTCGGAGCCGGGACAGGGTTGGCGAGCAGTACTTC
-	TRBV2	-	TRBJ2-7	CASSAQGSGYEQYF	TGTGCCAGCAGTGCCCAGGGTTCGGGCTACGAGCAGTACTTC
TRBD1	TRBV5-1	-	TRBJ2-1	CASSPRGDSYYNEQFF	TGCGCCAGCAGCCCCAGAGGGGACAGTTACTACAATGAGCAGTTCTTC
TRBD1	TRBV20-1	-	TRBJ1-4	CSAVDRDATNEKLFF	TGCAGTGCTGTAGACAGGGACGCAACTAATGAAAAACTGTTTTTT
-	TRBV6-5	few	TRBJ1-1	CASSYSEVGQFEAFF	TGTGCCAGCAGTTACTCGGAGGTGGGACAATTTGAAGCTTTCTTT
TRBD2	TRBV13	-	TRBJ2-1	CASSSRLAGEHEQFF	TGTGCCAGCAGCTCTCGACTAGCGGGAGAGCATGAGCAGTTCTTC
TRBD1	TRBV28	-	TRBJ2-5	CASSLFRGQLMETQYF	TGTGCCAGCAGTTTATTTCGGGGACAGTTGATGGAGACCCAGTACTTC
-	TRBV5-1	-	TRBJ1-4	CASSWGTGSEKLFF	TGCGCCAGCAGCTGGGGGACGGGGAGTGAAAAACTGTTTTTT
-	TRBV5-1	few	TRBJ2-2	CASSFQGVHTGELFF	TGCGCCAGCAGTTTCCAGGGTGTACACACCGGGGAGCTGTTTTTT
-	TRBV11-3	-	TRBJ2-1	CASSHPAGRNEQFF	TGTGCCAGCAGCCACCCGGCAGGGAGAAATGAGCAGTTCTTC
TRBD2	TRBV28	-	TRBJ2-5	CASREPTSGRPETQYF	TGTGCCAGCAGGGAACCGACTAGCGGGAGACCTGAGACCCAGTACTTC
-	TRBV11-2	few	TRBJ2-4	CASSLVLGSMGVAKNIQYF	TGTGCCAGCAGCTTAGTCCTCGGGTCAATGGGGGTGGCCAAAAACATTCAGTACTTC
-	TRBV20-1	many	TRBJ2-5	CSARDGRDSEETQYF	TGCAGTGCTAGAGACGGTCGGGACTCGGAAGAGACCCAGTACTTC